The 26 T cell receptor beta chains reported below all come from one sample, sequenced in a study of T-cell memory formation after mild COVID-19. Using its own MiXCR run on the 5' RACE reads, TCRdb lists one record per CDR3 protein. The sample comprises 110,000 or so distinct CDR3 sequences, about 20% of which are singletons, and 40% to 50% rests with the top ten. The sequencing input was PBMCs or a T cell subset sorted from them (not recorded which). These receptors came from a man aged 18 to 29 who had mild COVID-19 (a few samples of this study predate the infection). Cell type and time point are not known.

This clonotype was seen a handful of times. The chain employs TRBV5-5 and TRBJ1-2; no reliable D call. V was cut by 1 base and J by 7 bases, with 17 bases left in between. CDR1 SGHKS and CDR2 YYEKEE come from the germline V gene (reference sequence). CDR3 length equals 15 residues. CDR3 DNA sequence: TGTGCCAGCAGCTTGCTGCCAGATTGGAGAGGTGGCTACACCTTC. It codes for CASSLLPDWRGGYTF.

V and J are TRBV12-3 or TRBV12-4 and TRBJ2-3, with 7 bases lining up with TRBD2. CDR3 length equals 18 residues. J lost 0 bases, V lost 6 bases, and 15 bases had no gene match. CDR3 nucleotides: TGTGCCAGCAGGACAAGCGGTGGCGGCGGGGGTAGCACAGATACGCAGTATTTT. Translating it yields CASRTSGGGGGSTDTQYF.

This clonotype was observed a few times. V is TRBV12-3 or TRBV12-4 and J is TRBJ2-1; TRBD2 might be the D (6 bases). Trimming left V 5 bases short and J 11 bases short, with 16 bases between. The CDR3 extends over 13 amino acids. Here the CDR3 DNA reads TGTGCCAGCAGTCTAACGGGTGGGGGGAAGCAGTTCTTC. Encoded protein: CASSLTGGGKQFF.

The CDR3, as DNA: TGCGCCAGCAGCCGCACCTCTTCCGGGACAGAGAGATTGAACACTGAAGCTTTCTTT. As protein: CASSRTSSGTERLNTEAFF. The chain couples TRBV4-1 to TRBJ1-1, with TRBD1 matching 7 bases. From germline, CDR1 is MGHRA and CDR2 YSYEKL. The CDR3 has 19 residues. Losses at the gene ends were 4 bases for V and 0 bases for J; bases not matched to a gene: 17.

In this sample, this clonotype turned up a few times. The chain is built from TRBV10-2 and TRBJ2-1, with D tentatively TRBD2 (5 bases). The CDR3 length is 11 residues. Trimming pared 7 bases from V and 7 bases from J, leaving 8 bases between. Per the germline V gene, CDR1 is WSHSY and CDR2 is SAAADI. The CDR3 coding sequence is TGCGCCAGCATCTCGGGGAATGAGCAGTTCTTC. Protein product: CASISGNEQFF.

The CDR3 nucleotides are TGTGCCAGTAGTATGACAGGGACGTACAATGAGCAGTTCTTC. Amino acid sequence: CASSMTGTYNEQFF. V usage is TRBV19 and J usage is TRBJ2-1; 7 bases are shared with TRBD1. The trim removed 3 bases at V and 4 bases at J, leaving 3 bases unmatched. Germline V gene lookup returns CDR1 LNHDA and CDR2 SQIVND (reference sequence). The CDR3 has 14 amino acids.

The chain combines TRBV4-1 with TRBJ2-2; TRBD1 or TRBD2 may be the D gene (6 bases each). Germline-derived CDR1 and CDR2 are MGHRA and YSYEKL. V shed 0 bases and J shed 5 bases, with 13 bases lying between them. The CDR3 covers 16 residues. DNA of the CDR3: TGCGCCAGCAGCCAAGATCGGGGGCGGCAAACCGGGGAGCTGTTTTTT. This codes for CASSQDRGRQTGELFF.

The chain employs TRBV10-3 and TRBJ1-1; maybe TRBD1 (5 bases). Germline values: CDR1 ENHRY, CDR2 SYGVKD. Between the trimmed V and J ends, which lost 3 bases and 1 base, there was a span of 18 bases. The CDR3 sequence is 17 residues long. The CDR3 is CAISDLPHDRPNTEAFF. The CDR3 bases are TGTGCCATCAGTGATCTCCCCCACGACAGACCGAACACTGAAGCTTTCTTT.

V is TRBV29-1 and J is TRBJ2-3, with 10 nucleotides matching TRBD2. Germline CDR1 is SQVTM and CDR2 is ANQGSEA. CDR3 length: 19 residues. Trimming took 4 bases from V and 4 from J; bases not matched to a gene: 20. The CDR3 region has the DNA TGCAGCGTTGGTTGGTCGTGGGGGACTAGCGCCACCGGGGCAGATACGCAGTATTTT. Its protein product is CSVGWSWGTSATGADTQYF.

The gene calls are TRBV27 and TRBJ2-7, with 8 bases that match TRBD2. This CDR3 is 15 amino acids long. In germline, CDR1 is MNHEY, CDR2 SMNVEV (reference sequence). J lost 4 bases, V lost 6 bases, and 11 bases had no gene match. The DNA for the CDR3 is TGTGCCAGCAGCCCCGCCCCGGGCGGGAGGTACGAGCAGTACTTC. Its protein is CASSPAPGGRYEQYF.

This clonotype has more than one count but fewer than ten. V is TRBV5-1 and J is TRBJ2-5, with D perhaps matching TRBD1 or TRBD2 (6 bases each). V was pared by 4 bases and J by 7 bases, with 14 bases between. Germline values: CDR1 SGHRS, CDR2 YFSETQ. There are 13 residues in the CDR3. DNA of the CDR3: TGCGCCAGCAGCATAAGCGGAGGGGGGACCCAGTACTTC. Its protein product is CASSISGGGTQYF. The variable domain in full, with the rest retrieved from reference TRBV5-1 and TRBJ2-5, is KAGVTQTPRYLIKTRGQQVTLSCSPISGHRSVSWYQQTPGQGLQFLFEYFSETQRNKGNFPGRFSGRQFSNSRSEMNVSTLELGDSALYLCASSISGGGTQYFGPGTRLLVL.

This chain joins TRBV5-6 and TRBJ2-1; D is perhaps TRBD1 or TRBD2 (6 bases each). With 4 bases removed from V and 2 bases from J, the gap between germline ends came to 16 bases. The CDR3 totals 16 residues. The germline CDR1 and CDR2 sequences are SGHDT and YYEEEE. The CDR3 loop reads CASSQGGPRTYNEQFF. The CDR3 region has the DNA TGTGCCAGCAGCCAAGGGGGGCCGAGAACCTACAATGAGCAGTTCTTC.

The V gene is TRBV7-9, the J gene TRBJ2-1, with 9 bases matching TRBD2. The CDR3 is 14 residues long. Trimming cost V 3 bases and J 7 bases; bases outside gene matches: 4. Germline values: CDR1 SEHNR, CDR2 FQNEAQ (reference sequence). CDR3 residues: CASSFGLAGNEQFF. The CDR3 DNA sequence: TGTGCCAGCAGCTTTGGGCTAGCGGGGAATGAGCAGTTCTTC.

This sequence joins TRBV5-1 and TRBJ2-5, with D perhaps TRBD2 (5 bases). Germline CDR1 reads SGHRS; CDR2 reads YFSETQ. V was trimmed by 4 bases and J by 5 bases, leaving 15 bases between them. The CDR3 is made up of 14 amino acids. DNA for the CDR3: TGCGCCAGCAGCCCTCTAGGGCCGGGGGAGACCCAGTACTTC. It is translated as CASSPLGPGETQYF. Based on the CDR3 plus reference TRBV5-1 and TRBJ2-5, the full variable domain is KAGVTQTPRYLIKTRGQQVTLSCSPISGHRSVSWYQQTPGQGLQFLFEYFSETQRNKGNFPGRFSGRQFSNSRSEMNVSTLELGDSALYLCASSPLGPGETQYFGPGTRLLVL.

This clonotype turned up a few times. The chain joins TRBV19 to TRBJ2-5, with 10 nucleotides matching TRBD1. CDR1 and CDR2 (germline): LNHDA, SQIVND (reference sequence). The V segment lost 3 bases and the J segment 5 bases; nucleotides outside the gene matches: 3. The CDR3 extends over 14 amino acids. Here the CDR3 reads CASSMGTGVETQYF. In DNA, the CDR3 is TGTGCCAGTAGTATGGGGACAGGGGTCGAGACCCAGTACTTC.

This clonotype has just a few counts. The chain couples TRBV7-3 to TRBJ2-3; the D is unclear. Germline V gives CDR1 SGHTA, CDR2 FQGTGA. Trimming took off 2 bases at V and 2 bases at J, with 8 bases between the two ends. The CDR3 has 14 residues. The CDR3 DNA sequence: TGTGCCAGCAGCTTACCCGGCCTCACAGATACGCAGTATTTT. Translating gives CASSLPGLTDTQYF.

This clonotype showed up many times. The V gene is TRBV5-1, the J gene TRBJ2-1; the D gene is possibly TRBD1 (6 bases). With 0 bases removed from V and 3 bases from J, the gap between germline ends came to 10 bases. CDR3 length: 15 amino acids. Germline V CDR1 and CDR2: SGHRS, YFSETQ. The CDR3 is CASSLVSGDYNEQFF. CDR3 in DNA: TGCGCCAGCAGCTTGGTCTCAGGGGACTACAATGAGCAGTTCTTC.

The chain recombines TRBV6-4 with TRBJ1-2; 8 bases fit TRBD1. CDR3 size: 15 residues. Germline lookup yields CDR1 MRHNA and CDR2 SNTAGT. The V and J ends lost 5 bases and 5 bases, in that order; junction bases with no gene match: 10. CDR3 sequence: CASSRTGSTPYGYTF. Here the CDR3 DNA reads TGTGCCAGCAGTAGGACAGGGAGTACCCCATATGGCTACACCTTC.

This clonotype was seen more than once but under ten times. This rearrangement joins TRBV2 to TRBJ2-7; D gene uncertain. Germline V gene lookup returns CDR1 SNHLY and CDR2 FYNNEI. V was shortened by 7 bases and J by 2 bases, with 6 bases between the two germline ends. The CDR3 loop spans 11 amino acids. The CDR3 is CASIEAYEQYF. The CDR3 bases are TGTGCCAGCATCGAGGCCTACGAGCAGTACTTC. Complete variable domain (other parts from reference TRBV2 and TRBJ2-7): EPEVTQTPSHQVTQMGQEVILRCVPISNHLYFYWYRQILGQKVEFLVSFYNNEISEKSEIFDDQFSVERPDGSNFTLKIRSTKLEDSAMYFCASIEAYEQYFGPGTRLTVT.

There are many counts of this clonotype. V gene TRBV15 combines with J gene TRBJ2-1; a weak D match, TRBD2 (5 bases). Germline assignment: CDR1 LNHNV and CDR2 YYDKDF (reference sequence). The CDR3 runs 16 residues. V lost 0 bases and J lost 0, with 9 bases in between. The CDR3 region is CATSRDSGSSYNEQFF. As DNA, the CDR3 is TGTGCCACCAGCAGAGATTCGGGGAGCTCCTACAATGAGCAGTTCTTC.

This chain's CDR3 is CASSYGATEAFF. The CDR3 nucleotides read TGTGCCAGCAGCTACGGGGCCACTGAAGCTTTCTTT. This sequence joins TRBV7-2 and TRBJ1-1; a possible D gene is TRBD1 (5 bases). The CDR3 totals 12 residues. The V gene's germline CDR1 is SGHTA and CDR2 FQGNSA. Trimming left V 4 bases short and J 4 bases short, with 7 bases between.

This clonotype was seen many times. J is TRBJ2-3 and V is TRBV9, with 8 bases aligning to TRBD2. V was pared by 2 bases and J by 0 bases, with 2 bases of the junction left unmatched. Per germline, CDR1 SGDLS and CDR2 YYNGEE. The CDR3 is 15 amino acids. The CDR3 coding sequence is TGTGCCAGCAGCGTGGTAGCGGGGAGCACAGATACGCAGTATTTT. Translation: CASSVVAGSTDTQYF.

The chain is built from TRBV5-1 and TRBJ2-3; D ambiguous. V gave up 0 bases and J gave up 10 bases, with 9 bases separating them. CDR1 is SGHRS and CDR2 is YFSETQ in the germline V gene. CDR3 length: 12 residues. CDR3 in amino acids: CASSLEATPQYF. The CDR3 bases are TGCGCCAGCAGCTTGGAGGCAACGCCGCAGTATTTT.

For the CDR3, the DNA is TGTGCTAGTGCCCGCACCGGGACAGGGTCCCATGAGCAGTTCTTC. Residues: CASARTGTGSHEQFF. This chain joins TRBV12-5 and TRBJ2-1, with 9 nucleotides matching TRBD1. V lost 7 bases, J lost 8 bases, and 12 bases stayed unmatched. The germline gives CDR1 LGHNT, CDR2 FRNRAP. This CDR3 contains 15 residues.

The chain employs TRBV5-1 and TRBJ1-1, with D possibly matching TRBD1 (6 bases). Germline loops: CDR1 SGHRS, CDR2 YFSETQ. The CDR3 has 15 amino acids. Trimming pared 3 bases from V and 4 bases from J, leaving 16 bases between. This CDR3 is CASSSLQGLSTEAFF. The DNA for the CDR3 is TGCGCCAGCAGCTCTCTACAGGGTTTGAGCACTGAAGCTTTCTTT.

This clonotype has only a few counts. This chain connects TRBV7-8 to TRBJ2-7; 11 positions match TRBD2. Germline V lookup: CDR1 SGHVS, CDR2 FQNEAQ. V lost 4 bases and J lost 0; bases outside the gene matches: 8. This CDR3 has 17 amino acids. The CDR3 region has the DNA TGTGCCAGCAGCTCCCTAGCGGGGGGCTTGAGCTCCTACGAGCAGTACTTC. It translates to CASSSLAGGLSSYEQYF.